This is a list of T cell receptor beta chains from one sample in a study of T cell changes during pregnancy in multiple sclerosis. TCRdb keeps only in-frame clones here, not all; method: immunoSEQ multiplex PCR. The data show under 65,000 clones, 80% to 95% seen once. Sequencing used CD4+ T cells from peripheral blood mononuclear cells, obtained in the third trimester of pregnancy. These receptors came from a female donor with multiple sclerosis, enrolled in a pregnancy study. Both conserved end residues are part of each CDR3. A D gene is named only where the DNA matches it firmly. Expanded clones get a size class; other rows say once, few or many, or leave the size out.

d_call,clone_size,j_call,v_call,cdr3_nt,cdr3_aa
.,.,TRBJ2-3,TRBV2,TGTGCCAGCAACCCCTCAGGGGCTACAGATACGCAGTATTTT,CASNPSGATDTQYF
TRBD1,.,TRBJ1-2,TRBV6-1,TGTGCCAGCAGTGATGGTTTGGGCTTCGGGACAGGGGTGTCTGGCTACACCTTC,CASSDGLGFGTGVSGYTF
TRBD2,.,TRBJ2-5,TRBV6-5,TGTGCCAGCAGTTTGGGACTAGCGCTACCTCCCCAGTACTTC,CASSLGLALPPQYF
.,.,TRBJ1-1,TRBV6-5,TGTGCCAGCAGTACCAGGGGCCCGCACACTGAAGCTTTCTTT,CASSTRGPHTEAFF
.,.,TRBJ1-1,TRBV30,TGTGCCTGGGGGGCGCAGTTTGAAGCTTTCTTT,CAWGAQFEAFF
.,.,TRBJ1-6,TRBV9,TGTGCCAGCAGCGGCCAGAGAGGGTCCTATAATTCACCCCTCCACTTT,CASSGQRGSYNSPLHF
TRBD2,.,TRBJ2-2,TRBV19,TGTGCCAGTAGTATCCGGGACTACAATGGGGAGCTGTTTTTT,CASSIRDYNGELFF
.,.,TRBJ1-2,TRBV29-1,TGCAGCGTTGGTCGCGGGAACTATGGCTACACCTTC,CSVGRGNYGYTF
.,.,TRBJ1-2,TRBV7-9,TGTGCCAGCAGCGGGGGCAGGGTTGGAGGCTACACCTTC,CASSGGRVGGYTF
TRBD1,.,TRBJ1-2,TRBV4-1,TGCGCCAGCAGCCAAGATCCAGGGGGCGCAATCTATGGCTACACCTTC,CASSQDPGGAIYGYTF
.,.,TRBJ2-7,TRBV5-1,TGCGCCAGCAGCTTGAGGCAGGGCTACGAGCAGTACTTC,CASSLRQGYEQYF
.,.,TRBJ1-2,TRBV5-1,TGCGCCAGCAGCTCTTTCCAGGAAAACTATGGCTACACCTTC,CASSSFQENYGYTF
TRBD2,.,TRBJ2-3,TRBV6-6,TGTGCCAGCAGTAGTGGTAGCGGGGGACTAACAGATACGCAGTATTTT,CASSSGSGGLTDTQYF
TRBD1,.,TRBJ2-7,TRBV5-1,TGCGCCAGCAGTAGGGACAGGGGAGTAAACGAGCAGTACTTC,CASSRDRGVNEQYF
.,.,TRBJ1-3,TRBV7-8,TGTGCCAGCAAACAGTCAACCTCTGGAAACACCATATATTTT,CASKQSTSGNTIYF
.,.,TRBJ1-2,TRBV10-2,TGCGCCAGCAGTGAAACAGCTCAAAATGGCTACACCTTC,CASSETAQNGYTF
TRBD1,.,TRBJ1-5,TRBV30,TGTGCCTGGAGTGTAAGGGACAGGGGTTTGCAGCCCCAGCATTTT,CAWSVRDRGLQPQHF
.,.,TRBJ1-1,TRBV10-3,TGTGCCATCAGCGGAACCAGCGGAGCTTTCTTT,CAISGTSGAFF
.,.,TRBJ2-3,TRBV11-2,TGTGCCAGCAAAACCCCGGGCACAGATACGCAGTATTTT,CASKTPGTDTQYF
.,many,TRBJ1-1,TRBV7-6,TGTGCCAGCAGCTTAGCGGGCAGCCCGAACACTGAAGCTTTCTTT,CASSLAGSPNTEAFF
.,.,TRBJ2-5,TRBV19,TGTGCCAGTAGTATAAGGGGGGGCCAGGGTGAGACCCAGTACTTC,CASSIRGGQGETQYF
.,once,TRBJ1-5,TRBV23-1,TGCGCCAGCGACCCCCCAGGACCCCAGCATTTT,CASDPPGPQHF
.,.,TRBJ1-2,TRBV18,TGTGCCAGCTCACCACCTGCCAGTAACTATGGCTACACCTTC,CASSPPASNYGYTF
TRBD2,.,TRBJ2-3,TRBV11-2,TGTGCCAGCAGCCAAAGCGGGGGGACATCAGCAGATACGCAGTATTTT,CASSQSGGTSADTQYF
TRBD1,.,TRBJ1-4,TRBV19,TGTGCCAGTAGTACCTACCCGGGACAGTCTAATGAAAAACTGTTTTTT,CASSTYPGQSNEKLFF
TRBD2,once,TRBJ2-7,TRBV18,TGTGCCAGCTCGCTCGGACTAGCGGATGTGTACGAGCAGTACTTC,CASSLGLADVYEQYF
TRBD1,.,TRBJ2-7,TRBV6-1,TGTGCCAGCAGTGAAATCTGGGCCAGGGGGCAGTACGAGCAGTACTTC,CASSEIWARGQYEQYF
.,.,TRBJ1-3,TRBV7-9,TGTGCCAGCAGCCCTCAGGGACTTACTGGAAACACCATATATTTT,CASSPQGLTGNTIYF
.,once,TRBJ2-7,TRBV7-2,TGTGCCAGCAGCTTATGGGGCAGGCCATACGAGCAGTACTTC,CASSLWGRPYEQYF
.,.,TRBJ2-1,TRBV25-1,TGTGCCAGCAGTGAAGGTTGGAGTAGTGAGCAGTTCTTC,CASSEGWSSEQFF
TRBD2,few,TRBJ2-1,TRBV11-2,TGTGCCAGCAGCTTAGTATCTAGCGGAGCCCTTGAGCAGTTCTTC,CASSLVSSGALEQFF
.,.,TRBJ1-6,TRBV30,TGTGCCTGGAGTGTAGTCAGTGTGAATTCACCCCTCCACTTT,CAWSVVSVNSPLHF
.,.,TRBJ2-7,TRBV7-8,TGTGCCAGCAGCTTAAAGGCCCAAGGGGGATCCTACGAGCAGTACTTC,CASSLKAQGGSYEQYF
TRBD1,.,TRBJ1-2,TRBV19,TGTGCCAGTAGTTCAGGACAGGGGGATCGTCATTATTATGGCTACACCTTC,CASSSGQGDRHYYGYTF
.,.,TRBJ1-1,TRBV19,TGTGCCAGTAGTGGGGCTAACGGCGTGGGGACTGAAGCTTTCTTT,CASSGANGVGTEAFF
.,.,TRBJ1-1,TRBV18,TGTGCCAGCTCACCACCGTCGACGGGGAACACTGAAGCTTTCTTT,CASSPPSTGNTEAFF
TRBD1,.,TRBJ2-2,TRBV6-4,TGTGCCAGCATCTACAGGGGAACCGGGGAGCTGTTTTTT,CASIYRGTGELFF
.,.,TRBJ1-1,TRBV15,TGTGCCACCAGCAGAGGGTCAGTCACTGAAGCTTTCTTT,CATSRGSVTEAFF
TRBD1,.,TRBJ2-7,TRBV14,TGTGCCAGCAGCCGACTAAGGACAGGGGCCCTCGGGTACGAGCAGTACTTC,CASSRLRTGALGYEQYF
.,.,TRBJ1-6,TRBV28,TGTGCCAGCACCGCTGGTCAGGTTAATTCACCCCTCCACTTT,CASTAGQVNSPLHF
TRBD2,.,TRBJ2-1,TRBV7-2,TGTGCCAGCAGAATAGCCGCGGGGGGGCCCTATGAGCAGTTCTTC,CASRIAAGGPYEQFF
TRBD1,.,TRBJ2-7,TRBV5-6,TGTGCCAGCAGCTTGAGGGCGGGACAGGGAGTCTACGAGCAGTACTTC,CASSLRAGQGVYEQYF
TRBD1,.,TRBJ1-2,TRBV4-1,TGCGCCAGCAGCCAAGATGGCTGGACAGGGTTAGCCTATGGCTACACCTTC,CASSQDGWTGLAYGYTF
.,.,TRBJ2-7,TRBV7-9,TGTGCCAGCAGCTTAGACGGGGGACCCTACGAGCAGTACTTC,CASSLDGGPYEQYF
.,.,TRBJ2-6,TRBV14,TGTGCCAGCAGCCAAGTGAAAGGGGCAATATACTCTGGGGCCAACGTCCTGACTTTC,CASSQVKGAIYSGANVLTF
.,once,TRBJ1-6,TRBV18,TGTGCCAGCTCCCTAGGACAGAGAAATTCACCCCTCCACTTT,CASSLGQRNSPLHF
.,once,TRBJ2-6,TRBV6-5,TGTGCCAGCAGCGACAACGTGGGGGCCAACGTCCTGACTTTC,CASSDNVGANVLTF
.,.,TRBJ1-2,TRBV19,TGTGCCAGTAAGGATGGTGGACACGAGAACTATGGCTACACCTTC,CASKDGGHENYGYTF
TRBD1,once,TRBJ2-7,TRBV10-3,TGTGCCATCAGTGAGTCGACAGGGGACTCCTACGAGCAGTACTTC,CAISESTGDSYEQYF
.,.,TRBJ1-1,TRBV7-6,TGTGCCAGCAGCTCCAGCACAGGGAACACTGAAGCTTTCTTT,CASSSSTGNTEAFF
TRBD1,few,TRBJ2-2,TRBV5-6,TGTGCCAGCAGCTTAGGACAGGGTACGAACACCGGGGAGCTGTTTTTT,CASSLGQGTNTGELFF
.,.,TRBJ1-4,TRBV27,TGTGCCAGCAGTTTTCTAGGGGTTAGCGAAAAACTGTTTTTT,CASSFLGVSEKLFF
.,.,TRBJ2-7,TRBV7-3,TGTGCCAGCAGCTTCAACTACGAGCAGTACTTC,CASSFNYEQYF
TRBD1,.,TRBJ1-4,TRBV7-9,TGTGCCAGCAGCCGTGGACAGGGATGGGAAAAACTGTTTTTT,CASSRGQGWEKLFF
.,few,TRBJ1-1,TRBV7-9,TGTGCCAGCAGCTTAGACCGCGCAGGGGTCCGCCCGAACACTGAAGCTTTCTTT,CASSLDRAGVRPNTEAFF
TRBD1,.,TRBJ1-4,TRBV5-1,TGCGCCAGCAGCCAAGCCAAGGGGGCGGGGAATGAAAAACTGTTTTTT,CASSQAKGAGNEKLFF
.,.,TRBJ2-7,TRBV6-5,TGTGCCAGCAGTCCTAGGAGGGGTCTTTACGAGCAGTACTTC,CASSPRRGLYEQYF